The entry that follows covers one T cell receptor beta chain sequence. These data originate in a study of early stage breast cancer tumors. The CDR3 runs to 15 residues. J lost 5 bases, V lost 4 bases, and 6 bases had no gene match. From germline, CDR1 is SGHDT and CDR2 YYEEEE. The data were produced by immunoSEQ multiplex PCR, yet TCRdb's version contains in-frame clones alone and is incomplete. The sample lists 32,000 or so clones, roughly two thirds occurring once. V gene TRBV5-6 combines with J gene TRBJ1-3, with 10 nucleotides matching TRBD1. This TCR was recovered from a person aged 50 to 59 with breast cancer. Sequencing used blood. The CDR3 here is CASSARQGARNTIYF. The CDR3 DNA follows: TGTGCCAGCAGCGCCAGACAGGGGGCGAGAAACACCATATATTTT.